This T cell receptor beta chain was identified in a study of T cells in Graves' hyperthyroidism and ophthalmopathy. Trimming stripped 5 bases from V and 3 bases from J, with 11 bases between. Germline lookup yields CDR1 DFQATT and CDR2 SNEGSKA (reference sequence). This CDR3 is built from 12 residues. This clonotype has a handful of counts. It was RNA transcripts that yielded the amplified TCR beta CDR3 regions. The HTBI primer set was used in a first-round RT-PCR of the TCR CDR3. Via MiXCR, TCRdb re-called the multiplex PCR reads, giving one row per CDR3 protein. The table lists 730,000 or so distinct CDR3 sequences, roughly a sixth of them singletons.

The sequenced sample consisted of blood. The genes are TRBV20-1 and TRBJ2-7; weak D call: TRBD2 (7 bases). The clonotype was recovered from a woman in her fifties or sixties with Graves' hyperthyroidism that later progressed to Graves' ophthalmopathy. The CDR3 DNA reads TGCAGTGCTGCAGGGGACTACTACGAGCAGTACTTC. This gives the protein CSAAGDYYEQYF.